A selection of T cell receptor beta chains follows, all from one sample in a study of shared clonotypes between healthy human individuals. Assay used: immunoSEQ multiplex PCR; TCRdb lists only in-frame clones, some missing. The sample shows about 700,000 clones, about 90% of them seen only once. The source material was naive CD8+ T cells sorted from blood. The origin of the receptors is a man in his thirties or forties in good health. CDR3s include the opening cysteine and the closing phenylalanine or tryptophan. Fields, in order: CDR3 protein, CDR3 DNA, D gene, clone size, J gene, V gene. D genes are given only for firm matches. Size is omitted from some rows. Given values are once, few, many or a class for expanded clones.

CDR3aa: CAWTAGVIGNEQYF
CDR3nt: TGTGCCTGGACGGCAGGGGTGATCGGGAACGAGCAGTACTTC
d_gene: .
abundance: .
j_gene: TRBJ2-7
v_gene: TRBV30

CDR3aa: CASSPDRRTNEQFF
CDR3nt: TGTGCCAGCAGTCCGGACCGCAGAACCAATGAGCAGTTCTTC
d_gene: .
abundance: .
j_gene: TRBJ2-1
v_gene: TRBV6-1

CDR3aa: CASSFSTGTTEKLFF
CDR3nt: TGTGCCAGCAGCTTTTCCACAGGGACAACTGAAAAACTGTTTTTT
d_gene: .
abundance: few
j_gene: TRBJ1-4
v_gene: TRBV7-9

CDR3aa: CASSFSSYYNEQFF
CDR3nt: TGTGCCAGCAGCTTTAGTAGTTACTACAATGAGCAGTTCTTC
d_gene: .
abundance: .
j_gene: TRBJ2-1
v_gene: TRBV7-9

CDR3aa: CASSEGLDDNEQFF
CDR3nt: TGTGCCAGCAGTGAAGGTCTGGATGACAATGAGCAGTTCTTC
d_gene: .
abundance: .
j_gene: TRBJ2-1
v_gene: TRBV2

CDR3aa: CASSSFYEQFF
CDR3nt: TGTGCCAGCAGTTCATTTTATGAGCAGTTCTTC
d_gene: .
abundance: .
j_gene: TRBJ2-1
v_gene: TRBV28

CDR3aa: CASSWEIGSYGYTF
CDR3nt: TGCGCCAGCAGCTGGGAAATCGGGAGCTATGGCTACACCTTC
d_gene: .
abundance: .
j_gene: TRBJ1-2
v_gene: TRBV5-1

CDR3aa: CASRTGGGTDTQYF
CDR3nt: TGTGCCAGCAGAACAGGGGGAGGCACAGATACGCAGTATTTT
d_gene: TRBD1
abundance: .
j_gene: TRBJ2-3
v_gene: TRBV7-9

CDR3aa: CASSIRETGELFF
CDR3nt: TGTGCCAGTAGTATCAGGGAGACCGGGGAGCTGTTTTTT
d_gene: .
abundance: .
j_gene: TRBJ2-2
v_gene: TRBV19

CDR3aa: CASSLGGGTEAFF
CDR3nt: TGTGCCAGCAGTTTAGGGGGGGGTACTGAAGCTTTCTTT
d_gene: .
abundance: .
j_gene: TRBJ1-1
v_gene: TRBV27

CDR3aa: CASSAQGGDTQYF
CDR3nt: TGTGCCAGCAGCGCGCAGGGCGGGGATACGCAGTATTTT
d_gene: .
abundance: .
j_gene: TRBJ2-3
v_gene: TRBV7-9

CDR3aa: CASSAFKSSYNEQFF
CDR3nt: TGTGCCAGCAGCGCGTTCAAAAGCTCCTACAATGAGCAGTTCTTC
d_gene: .
abundance: .
j_gene: TRBJ2-1
v_gene: TRBV7-6

CDR3aa: CASSLDSKNIQYF
CDR3nt: TGTGCCAGCAGCTTGGACAGTAAAAACATTCAGTACTTC
d_gene: .
abundance: .
j_gene: TRBJ2-4
v_gene: TRBV5-8

CDR3aa: CASNWGDTDTQYF
CDR3nt: TGTGCCAGCAACTGGGGGGACACAGATACGCAGTATTTT
d_gene: .
abundance: once
j_gene: TRBJ2-3
v_gene: TRBV7-2

CDR3aa: CSVEKGSLDTQYF
CDR3nt: TGCAGCGTTGAAAAGGGAAGTTTAGATACGCAGTATTTT
d_gene: .
abundance: .
j_gene: TRBJ2-3
v_gene: TRBV29-1

CDR3aa: CASSATTGSGNTIYF
CDR3nt: TGTGCCAGCAGCGCGACAACCGGCTCTGGAAACACCATATATTTT
d_gene: .
abundance: .
j_gene: TRBJ1-3
v_gene: TRBV9

CDR3aa: CASSIAPGQGYEQYF
CDR3nt: TGTGCCAGTAGTATAGCCCCGGGACAGGGTTACGAGCAGTACTTC
d_gene: TRBD1
abundance: few
j_gene: TRBJ2-7
v_gene: TRBV19

CDR3aa: CASSLGGQGVYEQYF
CDR3nt: TGCGCCAGCAGCTTGGGAGGGCAGGGGGTATACGAGCAGTACTTC
d_gene: TRBD1
abundance: .
j_gene: TRBJ2-7
v_gene: TRBV5-1

CDR3aa: CASSPFNDFAYEQYF
CDR3nt: TGTGCCAGCAGCCCTTTCAATGATTTCGCCTACGAGCAGTACTTC
d_gene: .
abundance: .
j_gene: TRBJ2-7
v_gene: TRBV27

CDR3aa: CASSVSGRNTDTQYF
CDR3nt: TGTGCCAGCAGCGTCAGCGGGAGAAACACAGATACGCAGTATTTT
d_gene: TRBD2
abundance: .
j_gene: TRBJ2-3
v_gene: TRBV9

CDR3aa: CASRQGNEQFF
CDR3nt: TGTGCCAGCAGACAAGGTAATGAGCAGTTCTTC
d_gene: .
abundance: .
j_gene: TRBJ2-1
v_gene: TRBV25-1

CDR3aa: CATSSGRAWDEQFF
CDR3nt: TGCGCCACCTCTAGCGGGAGGGCCTGGGATGAGCAGTTCTTC
d_gene: TRBD2
abundance: .
j_gene: TRBJ2-1
v_gene: TRBV10-2

CDR3aa: CASSFWPPPGGQDGAYEQYF
CDR3nt: TGTGCCAGCAGCTTTTGGCCTCCCCCCGGGGGGCAGGACGGGGCCTACGAGCAGTACTTC
d_gene: .
abundance: .
j_gene: TRBJ2-7
v_gene: TRBV5-5

CDR3aa: CASSQEYGRGTEAFF
CDR3nt: TGCGCCAGCAGCCAAGAGTATGGCAGGGGGACTGAAGCTTTCTTT
d_gene: TRBD1
abundance: .
j_gene: TRBJ1-1
v_gene: TRBV4-3

CDR3aa: CSATGGQGLYF
CDR3nt: TGCAGTGCTACAGGAGGACAGGGGTTGTACTTC
d_gene: TRBD1
abundance: .
j_gene: TRBJ2-7
v_gene: TRBV20-1

CDR3aa: CASSPGTVSDEQFF
CDR3nt: TGTGCCAGCAGCCCGGGGACGGTCAGCGATGAGCAGTTCTTC
d_gene: .
abundance: .
j_gene: TRBJ2-1
v_gene: TRBV5-4

CDR3aa: CAIGTSGSNEQFF
CDR3nt: TGTGCCATCGGGACTAGCGGGTCAAATGAGCAGTTCTTC
d_gene: TRBD2
abundance: .
j_gene: TRBJ2-1
v_gene: TRBV10-3

CDR3aa: CSVELRGENTGELFF
CDR3nt: TGCAGCGTTGAACTGCGGGGTGAGAACACCGGGGAGCTGTTTTTT
d_gene: .
abundance: .
j_gene: TRBJ2-2
v_gene: TRBV29-1

CDR3aa: CASSIIGLETVEQYF
CDR3nt: TGTGCCAGTAGTATTATCGGTCTGGAGACAGTCGAGCAGTACTTC
d_gene: .
abundance: .
j_gene: TRBJ2-7
v_gene: TRBV19

CDR3aa: CASSEWGTTNTGELFF
CDR3nt: TGTGCCAGCAGTGAATGGGGGACTACGAACACCGGGGAGCTGTTTTTT
d_gene: TRBD2
abundance: .
j_gene: TRBJ2-2
v_gene: TRBV25-1

CDR3aa: CASRPDMGDLNTEAFF
CDR3nt: TGTGCCAGCAGGCCTGACATGGGGGACCTTAACACTGAAGCTTTCTTT
d_gene: .
abundance: .
j_gene: TRBJ1-1
v_gene: TRBV28

CDR3aa: CASSMFTRSSYNEQFF
CDR3nt: TGTGCCAGTAGTATGTTTACGCGAAGCTCCTACAATGAGCAGTTCTTC
d_gene: .
abundance: .
j_gene: TRBJ2-1
v_gene: TRBV19

CDR3aa: CASSFTSGRARRSETQYF
CDR3nt: TGTGCCAGCAGCTTCACTAGCGGGAGGGCCCGGAGGTCTGAGACCCAGTACTTC
d_gene: TRBD2
abundance: .
j_gene: TRBJ2-5
v_gene: TRBV13

CDR3aa: CASSLRGRAGTDTQYF
CDR3nt: TGTGCCAGCAGCTTAAGAGGGAGGGCTGGCACAGATACGCAGTATTTT
d_gene: TRBD2
abundance: .
j_gene: TRBJ2-3
v_gene: TRBV7-9

CDR3aa: CASSPGPGSLGDIQYF
CDR3nt: TGCGCCAGCAGCCCAGGGCCGGGGTCACTGGGGGACATTCAGTACTTC
d_gene: .
abundance: .
j_gene: TRBJ2-4
v_gene: TRBV4-3

CDR3aa: CASSLGTIYEQYF
CDR3nt: TGTGCCAGCAGTCTCGGCACCATCTACGAGCAGTACTTC
d_gene: .
abundance: .
j_gene: TRBJ2-7
v_gene: TRBV2

CDR3aa: CASSPGTGALHEQFF
CDR3nt: TGTGCCAGCAGTCCCGGGACAGGGGCGCTTCATGAGCAGTTCTTC
d_gene: TRBD1
abundance: .
j_gene: TRBJ2-1
v_gene: TRBV6-5

CDR3aa: CAWSVDGGELFF
CDR3nt: TGTGCCTGGAGTGTAGATGGGGGGGAGCTGTTTTTT
d_gene: .
abundance: once
j_gene: TRBJ2-2
v_gene: TRBV30

CDR3aa: CASRNEKSGANVLTF
CDR3nt: TGTGCCAGCAGAAATGAAAAATCTGGGGCCAACGTCCTGACTTTC
d_gene: .
abundance: .
j_gene: TRBJ2-6
v_gene: TRBV5-5

CDR3aa: CASSRSAGAETYEQYF
CDR3nt: TGTGCCAGCAGCCGATCAGCGGGAGCGGAGACCTACGAGCAGTACTTC
d_gene: TRBD2
abundance: .
j_gene: TRBJ2-7
v_gene: TRBV7-9

CDR3aa: CAWSATADTDTQYF
CDR3nt: TGTGCCTGGAGTGCGACAGCAGACACAGATACGCAGTATTTT
d_gene: .
abundance: .
j_gene: TRBJ2-3
v_gene: TRBV30

CDR3aa: CASSQVDFGMNTEAFF
CDR3nt: TGCGCCAGCAGCCAAGTAGATTTTGGGATGAACACTGAAGCTTTCTTT
d_gene: .
abundance: .
j_gene: TRBJ1-1
v_gene: TRBV4-1

CDR3aa: CASSEVGGGNEQYF
CDR3nt: TGTGCCAGCAGTGAAGTCGGCGGCGGGAACGAGCAGTACTTC
d_gene: .
abundance: once
j_gene: TRBJ2-7
v_gene: TRBV2

CDR3aa: CASSQATGGGNTIYF
CDR3nt: TGCGCCAGCAGCCAAGCCACGGGTGGTGGAAACACCATATATTTT
d_gene: .
abundance: .
j_gene: TRBJ1-3
v_gene: TRBV4-3

CDR3aa: CASGDPSRRGETQYF
CDR3nt: TGTGCCAGCGGGGATCCGTCCAGAAGGGGAGAGACCCAGTACTTC
d_gene: .
abundance: .
j_gene: TRBJ2-5
v_gene: TRBV27

CDR3aa: CASSWAEPYNEQFF
CDR3nt: TGTGCCAGCAGCTGGGCGGAACCCTACAATGAGCAGTTCTTC
d_gene: .
abundance: .
j_gene: TRBJ2-1
v_gene: TRBV7-9

CDR3aa: CASTPQGRGSAGELFF
CDR3nt: TGTGCCAGCACCCCCCAGGGTAGGGGTTCGGCCGGGGAGCTGTTTTTT
d_gene: .
abundance: .
j_gene: TRBJ2-2
v_gene: TRBV6-6

CDR3aa: CASSLNRASDEQYF
CDR3nt: TGTGCCAGCAGTTTAAACAGGGCCTCGGACGAGCAGTACTTC
d_gene: .
abundance: .
j_gene: TRBJ2-7
v_gene: TRBV27

CDR3aa: CASSFRDQWDTQYF
CDR3nt: TGTGCCAGCAGCTTCCGGGACCAGTGGGATACGCAGTATTTT
d_gene: .
abundance: .
j_gene: TRBJ2-3
v_gene: TRBV7-9

CDR3aa: CASSYQTGRGGGYTF
CDR3nt: TGTGCCAGCAGTTACCAGACAGGACGGGGTGGTGGCTACACCTTC
d_gene: .
abundance: .
j_gene: TRBJ1-2
v_gene: TRBV6-5

CDR3aa: CASSLAGIVTYNEQFF
CDR3nt: TGCGCCAGCAGCCTCGCAGGGATTGTCACCTACAATGAGCAGTTCTTC
d_gene: .
abundance: .
j_gene: TRBJ2-1
v_gene: TRBV5-1

CDR3aa: CASSLGRNSDKNIQYF
CDR3nt: TGTGCCAGCAGCTTAGGGCGGAACAGTGACAAAAACATTCAGTACTTC
d_gene: .
abundance: .
j_gene: TRBJ2-4
v_gene: TRBV11-2

CDR3aa: CASSSRLDETQYF
CDR3nt: TGTGCCAGCAGCTCTCGGCTTGACGAGACCCAGTACTTC
d_gene: .
abundance: once
j_gene: TRBJ2-5
v_gene: TRBV11-3

CDR3aa: CASSDQGQKNIQYF
CDR3nt: TGTGCCAGCAGTGATCAGGGACAGAAAAACATTCAGTACTTC
d_gene: TRBD1
abundance: .
j_gene: TRBJ2-4
v_gene: TRBV28

CDR3aa: CASTRNNEQFF
CDR3nt: TGTGCCAGCACCAGAAACAATGAGCAGTTCTTC
d_gene: .
abundance: .
j_gene: TRBJ2-1
v_gene: TRBV2

CDR3aa: CATKGTSGLDEQFF
CDR3nt: TGTGCCACCAAGGGAACTAGCGGTTTAGATGAGCAGTTCTTC
d_gene: TRBD2
abundance: once
j_gene: TRBJ2-1
v_gene: TRBV15

CDR3aa: CSVEGGGREQYF
CDR3nt: TGCAGCGTTGAAGGAGGAGGCAGGGAGCAGTACTTC
d_gene: .
abundance: .
j_gene: TRBJ2-7
v_gene: TRBV29-1